Shown below are 13 T cell receptor beta chains from a single sample sequenced in a study of spatial heterogeneity in lung cancer. The sample's time point: sample taken at primary tumor resection. TCRdb re-called the 5' RACE reads with MiXCR, one entry per CDR3 protein. The sample contains about 23,000 distinct CDR3 sequences, less than 6% of which appear only once. The material was PBMCs, obtained at surgery. The receptors were gathered from a male donor with early-stage non-small cell lung cancer.

This clonotype was counted many times. The V call is TRBV19, the J call TRBJ1-2, with TRBD1 as a possible D gene (5 bases). The CDR3 extends over 17 amino acids. V lost 5 bases and J 5 bases, leaving 24 bases between the germline ends. The germline CDR1 and CDR2 sequences are LNHDA and SQIVND (reference sequence). As DNA, the CDR3 is TGTGCCAGTAGTCCCCAAGGGACGTATTTCGGACCTTATGGCTACACCTTC. Amino acids: CASSPQGTYFGPYGYTF.

In its sample, this clonotype is medium-sized. The junction shows a germline mismatch at one end, possibly a read error. The chain uses TRBV28 and TRBJ2-7, with 8 bases aligning to TRBD1. CDR1 is MDHEN and CDR2 is SYDVKM in the germline V gene. This CDR3 has 14 amino acids. As DNA, the CDR3 is TGTGCCACCATGATCAGACAGGGGCTCTACGGGCAGTACTTC. Its translation is CATMIRQGLYGQYF.

This clonotype has at least ten counts. The gene calls are TRBV12-3 or TRBV12-4 and TRBJ2-7; perhaps D is TRBD1 or TRBD2 (5 bases each). V was shortened by 5 bases and J by 10 bases, with 12 bases between the two germline ends. The CDR3 has 11 residues. The CDR3 here is CASSPGSSQYF. The DNA for the CDR3 is TGTGCCAGCAGTCCAGGGAGTTCTCAGTACTTC.

This clonotype was counted ten times or more. V is TRBV11-2 and J is TRBJ2-5, with TRBD2 matching 12 bases. Per the germline V gene, CDR1 is SGHAT and CDR2 is FQNNGV. The V gene end was trimmed by 1 base and the J gene end by 5 bases; junction bases not matched to a gene: 2. The CDR3 runs 15 residues. CDR3 in amino acids: CASSLGTSGVETQYF. The DNA of the CDR3 is TGTGCCAGCAGCTTAGGGACTAGCGGGGTTGAGACCCAGTACTTC. The variable domain in full, completed from reference TRBV11-2 and TRBJ2-5, reads EAGVAQSPRYKIIEKRQSVAFWCNPISGHATLYWYQQILGQGPKLLIQFQNNGVVDDSQLPKDRFSAERLKGVDSTLKIQPAKLEDSAVYLCASSLGTSGVETQYFGPGTRLLVL.

The rearrangement links TRBV7-2 to TRBJ2-3; TRBD2 matches 7 bases. The CDR3 extends over 13 amino acids. Unmatched junction bases numbered 6, after V lost 5 bases and J lost 7 bases. Germline V CDR1 and CDR2: SGHTA, FQGNSA. The CDR3 DNA is TGTGCCAGCAGCCGGACTAGAAGGAATACGCAGTATTTT. Its protein is CASSRTRRNTQYF. The complete variable domain, with remaining parts taken from reference TRBV7-2 and TRBJ2-3, reads GAGVSQSPSNKVTEKGKDVELRCDPISGHTALYWYRQSLGQGLEFLIYFQGNSAPDKSGLPSDRFSAERTGGSVSTLTIQRTQQEDSAVYLCASSRTRRNTQYFGPGTRLTVL.

In this sample, this clonotype turned up many times. This chain connects TRBV3-1 to TRBJ2-3; no definite D call. Germline V gene lookup returns CDR1 LGHDT and CDR2 YNNKEL (reference sequence). The CDR3 sequence is 11 residues long. V was clipped by 7 bases and J by 5 bases, with 7 bases between them. The CDR3 spells CASTGRDTQYF. The CDR3 DNA reads as TGTGCCAGCACCGGTCGAGATACGCAGTATTTT.

CDR3 nucleotides: TGTGCCAGCAGCACGGGGAGCCCTAATTCACCCCTCCACTTT. This gives the protein CASSTGSPNSPLHF. This chain joins TRBV4-2 and TRBJ1-6; D is unclear. V was trimmed by 5 bases and J by 6 bases, leaving 11 bases between them. In germline, CDR1 is LGHNA, CDR2 YNFKEQ. The CDR3 runs to 14 residues.

Sample share makes this clonotype medium-sized. This sequence joins TRBV7-8 and TRBJ2-3; TRBD2 might be the D (5 bases). V lost 3 bases and J lost 4, with 11 bases in between. This CDR3 spans 14 amino acids. Germline CDR1 is SGHVS and CDR2 is FQNEAQ. CDR3 nucleotide sequence: TGTGCCAGCAGCTTCGAAAGCGGTGCAGATACGCAGTATTTT. This encodes CASSFESGADTQYF.

This clonotype was picked up many times. The chain links TRBV2 to TRBJ2-5; D unresolved. CDR3 size: 11 residues. Trimming removed 6 bases at V and 1 base at J, with 3 bases between. The germline V gene encodes CDR1 SNHLY and CDR2 FYNNEI. CDR3 in DNA: TGTGCCAGCAGCCCCCAAGAGACCCAGTACTTC. It encodes CASSPQETQYF. The full variable domain, in which reference TRBV2 and TRBJ2-5 provide the parts outside the CDR3, is EPEVTQTPSHQVTQMGQEVILRCVPISNHLYFYWYRQILGQKVEFLVSFYNNEISEKSEIFDDQFSVERPDGSNFTLKIRSTKLEDSAMYFCASSPQETQYFGPGTRLLVL.

This clonotype was seen at least ten times. The chain is built from TRBV20-1 and TRBJ1-1, with unresolved D. CDR1 and CDR2 (germline): DFQATT, SNEGSKA (reference sequence). V was pared by 3 bases and J by 0 bases, with 8 bases between. The length of the CDR3 is 13 residues. DNA of the CDR3: TGCAGTGCTAGGGAAGATATGAACACTGAAGCTTTCTTT. It yields the protein CSAREDMNTEAFF.

This clonotype occurred many times. J is TRBJ2-7 and V is TRBV5-1; TRBD1 is a possible D gene (5 bases). The CDR3 spans 12 residues. V lost 5 bases and J lost 4, with 10 bases in between. Germline CDR1 is SGHRS and CDR2 is YFSETQ. CDR3 residues: CASRGPGYEQYF. The CDR3 DNA is TGCGCCAGCAGGGGGCCCGGATACGAGCAGTACTTC.

There are many counts of this clonotype. V and J are TRBV6-5 and TRBJ1-1; weak D call: TRBD1 (6 bases). The ends were cut back, 2 bases at V and 3 bases at J, with 16 bases in the middle. Germline CDR1 is MNHEY and CDR2 is SVGAGI. The CDR3 contains 16 residues. CDR3 in amino acids: CASSYTQGSFHTEAFF. Here the CDR3 DNA reads TGTGCCAGCAGTTACACCCAGGGGTCTTTTCACACTGAAGCTTTCTTT.

This clonotype has at least ten counts. The rearrangement uses TRBV5-1 and TRBJ2-3, with D possibly matching TRBD2 (6 bases). This CDR3 has 15 residues. The germline V gene encodes CDR1 SGHRS and CDR2 YFSETQ. Between the trimmed V and J ends, which lost 3 bases and 5 bases, there was a span of 16 bases. The CDR3 sequence is CASSWRASEEDTQYF. CDR3 DNA: TGCGCCAGCAGCTGGCGGGCTAGCGAGGAAGATACGCAGTATTTT.